The 4 T cell receptor beta chains below all came from one sample that was sequenced in a study of graft-versus-host responses after intestinal transplantation. TCRdb keeps only in-frame clones here, not all; method: immunoSEQ multiplex PCR. The repertoire holds about 54,000 clones, with roughly 89% as singletons. The sample consisted of PBMCs, taken 650 to 690 days after intestinal transplant. Receptors originate from a human patient who received an intestinal transplant, so some T cells may come from the graft donor.

This chain joins TRBV4-2 and TRBJ1-4; D perhaps matches TRBD1 (5 bases). Trimming pared 0 bases from V and 6 bases from J, leaving 14 bases between. The germline gives CDR1 LGHNA, CDR2 YNFKEQ. The CDR3 contains 16 residues. The DNA for the CDR3 is TGTGCCAGCAGCCAAGATGGGGCCCGTCCCGATGAAAAACTGTTTTTT. This codes for CASSQDGARPDEKLFF.

The gene calls are TRBV5-6 and TRBJ2-7; no clear D gene. The CDR3 covers 12 residues. Germline CDR1 SGHDT, CDR2 YYEEEE. Trimming removed 0 bases at V and 3 bases at J, with 4 bases between. As DNA, the CDR3 is TGTGCCAGCAGCTTGGCCAGCTACGAGCAGTACTTC. It specifies CASSLASYEQYF.

This sequence joins TRBV5-1 and TRBJ2-2; either TRBD1 or TRBD2 may fit D (7 bases each). The CDR3 loop spans 19 amino acids. Looked up from germline, CDR1 is SGHRS and CDR2 is YFSETQ. Between the trimmed V and J ends, which lost 4 bases and 0 bases, there was a span of 22 bases. CDR3 in amino acids: CASSTRGAGVPANTGELFF. For the CDR3, the DNA is TGCGCCAGCAGCACCAGGGGGGCGGGGGTTCCCGCGAACACCGGGGAGCTGTTTTTT.

This clone was observed a handful of times. The chain joins TRBV12-5 to TRBJ1-1; no definite D call. V was trimmed by 0 bases and J by 4 bases, leaving 3 bases between them. This CDR3 comprises 12 residues. The germline V gene has CDR1 LGHNT and CDR2 FRNRAP. The DNA for the CDR3 is TGTGCTAGTGGTTTGGTAAGCACTGAAGCTTTCTTT. This gives the protein CASGLVSTEAFF.